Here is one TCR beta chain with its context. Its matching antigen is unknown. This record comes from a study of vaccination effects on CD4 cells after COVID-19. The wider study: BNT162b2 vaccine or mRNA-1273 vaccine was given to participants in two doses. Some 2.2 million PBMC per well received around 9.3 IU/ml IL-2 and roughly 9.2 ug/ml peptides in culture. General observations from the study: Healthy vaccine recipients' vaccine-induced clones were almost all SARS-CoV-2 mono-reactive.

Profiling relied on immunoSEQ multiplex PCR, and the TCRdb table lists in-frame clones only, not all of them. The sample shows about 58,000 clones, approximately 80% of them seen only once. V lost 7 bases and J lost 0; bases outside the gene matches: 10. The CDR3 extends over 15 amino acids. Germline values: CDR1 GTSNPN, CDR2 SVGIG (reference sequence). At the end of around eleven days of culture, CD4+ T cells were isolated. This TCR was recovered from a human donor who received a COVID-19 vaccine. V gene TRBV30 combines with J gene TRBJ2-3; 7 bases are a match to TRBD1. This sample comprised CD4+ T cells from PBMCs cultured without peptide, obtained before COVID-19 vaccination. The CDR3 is CALGTALSSTDTQYF. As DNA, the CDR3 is TGTGCCTTGGGGACAGCCCTGTCTAGCACAGATACGCAGTATTTT. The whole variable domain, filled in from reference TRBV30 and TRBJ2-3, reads SQTIHQWPATLVQPVGSPLSLECTVEGTSNPNLYWYRQAAGRGLQLLFYSVGIGQISSEVPQNLSASRPQDRQFILSSKKLLLSDSGFYLCALGTALSSTDTQYFGPGTRLTVL.